This is a list of T cell receptor beta chains from one sample in a study of T cells after yellow fever vaccination. TCRdb processed the 5' RACE reads anew with MiXCR; each CDR3 protein has one entry. The sample has fewer than 500,000 distinct CDR3 sequences, over 15% seen once. This sample comprised PBMCs, obtained before the yellow fever booster vaccination. The receptor set was obtained from a man aged 18 to 30 who received the YFV17D yellow fever vaccine. CDR3s include the opening cysteine and the closing phenylalanine or tryptophan. D genes are given only for firm matches. Some rows mark clone size as missing; the rest say once, few, many or name a class of expanded clone.

d_gene: NA
abundance: NA
v_gene: TRBV5-1
j_gene: TRBJ2-5
CDR3aa: CASSLTLGRSRETQYF
CDR3nt: TGCGCCAGCAGTCTCACACTTGGTCGGTCCCGAGAGACCCAGTACTTC

d_gene: NA
abundance: NA
v_gene: TRBV19
j_gene: TRBJ2-1
CDR3aa: CASSLAAPSSYNEQFF
CDR3nt: TGTGCCAGTAGCCTAGCCGCCCCTAGCTCCTACAATGAGCAGTTCTTC

d_gene: TRBD1
abundance: NA
v_gene: TRBV2
j_gene: TRBJ2-1
CDR3aa: CASTSRQGWDEQFF
CDR3nt: TGTGCCAGCACGTCACGACAGGGTTGGGATGAGCAGTTCTTC

d_gene: TRBD2
abundance: few
v_gene: TRBV29-1
j_gene: TRBJ2-1
CDR3aa: CSVERWGTSGSVVSEQFF
CDR3nt: TGCAGCGTTGAAAGGTGGGGGACTAGCGGGAGTGTCGTGAGTGAGCAGTTCTTC

d_gene: NA
abundance: few
v_gene: TRBV5-1
j_gene: TRBJ2-6
CDR3aa: CASSLGGQSGANVLTF
CDR3nt: TGCGCCAGCAGCTTGGGGGGTCAATCTGGGGCCAACGTCCTGACTTTC

d_gene: NA
abundance: NA
v_gene: TRBV30
j_gene: TRBJ2-1
CDR3aa: CASKVDEQFF
CDR3nt: TGTGCCTCAAAGGTAGATGAGCAGTTCTTC

d_gene: NA
abundance: few
v_gene: TRBV20-1
j_gene: TRBJ2-2
CDR3aa: CSARGLGIGELFF
CDR3nt: TGCAGTGCTAGAGGATTGGGCATCGGGGAGCTGTTTTTT

d_gene: TRBD2
abundance: NA
v_gene: TRBV7-9
j_gene: TRBJ2-1
CDR3aa: CASSVTSGGLYNEQFF
CDR3nt: TGTGCCAGCAGCGTTACTAGCGGGGGCCTCTACAATGAGCAGTTCTTC

d_gene: NA
abundance: NA
v_gene: TRBV5-1
j_gene: TRBJ1-1
CDR3aa: CASSLVPGSMNTEAFF
CDR3nt: TGCGCCAGCAGCTTGGTGCCAGGCAGCATGAACACTGAAGCTTTCTTT

d_gene: NA
abundance: few
v_gene: TRBV5-8
j_gene: TRBJ2-1
CDR3aa: CASSRLGSSYNEQFF
CDR3nt: TGTGCCAGCAGCCGCCTAGGGAGCTCCTACAATGAGCAGTTCTTC

d_gene: TRBD2
abundance: few
v_gene: TRBV4-2
j_gene: TRBJ2-3
CDR3aa: CASSSQSGAGDTQYF
CDR3nt: TGTGCCAGCAGCTCGCAGAGCGGGGCGGGAGATACGCAGTATTTT

d_gene: NA
abundance: many
v_gene: TRBV20-1
j_gene: TRBJ1-5
CDR3aa: CSARESLGAQGNQPQHF
CDR3nt: TGCAGTGCTAGAGAATCGCTAGGGGCACAGGGCAATCAGCCCCAGCATTTT

d_gene: TRBD2
abundance: NA
v_gene: TRBV12-3/TRBV12-4
j_gene: TRBJ2-3
CDR3aa: CASGLSGPIQYF
CDR3nt: TGTGCCAGCGGGCTTAGCGGGCCCATACAGTATTTT

d_gene: NA
abundance: few
v_gene: TRBV10-3
j_gene: TRBJ2-3
CDR3aa: CAISGHSSTDTQYF
CDR3nt: TGTGCCATCAGTGGGCACTCTAGCACAGATACGCAGTATTTT

d_gene: NA
abundance: NA
v_gene: TRBV29-1
j_gene: TRBJ2-5
CDR3aa: CSVDSSKVAGTPPETQYF
CDR3nt: TGCAGCGTTGATTCAAGCAAGGTGGCGGGGACCCCCCCAGAGACCCAGTACTTC

d_gene: TRBD1
abundance: once
v_gene: TRBV7-9
j_gene: TRBJ1-6
CDR3aa: CASSPTGPPSPLHF
CDR3nt: TGTGCCAGCAGCCCGACAGGGCCCCCATCACCCCTCCACTTT

d_gene: TRBD1
abundance: few
v_gene: TRBV11-1
j_gene: TRBJ1-2
CDR3aa: CASSPGGDMDGYTF
CDR3nt: TGTGCCAGCAGCCCAGGGGGGGACATGGATGGCTACACCTTC

d_gene: NA
abundance: many
v_gene: TRBV10-2
j_gene: TRBJ2-7
CDR3aa: CASSESRGGSYEQYF
CDR3nt: TGCGCCAGCAGTGAGTCCAGGGGAGGCTCCTACGAGCAGTACTTC

d_gene: TRBD1
abundance: few
v_gene: TRBV12-3/TRBV12-4
j_gene: TRBJ2-2
CDR3aa: CASSPTGGGGTGELFF
CDR3nt: TGTGCCAGCAGTCCCACAGGGGGCGGAGGTACCGGGGAGCTGTTTTTT

d_gene: NA
abundance: NA
v_gene: TRBV20-1
j_gene: TRBJ1-1
CDR3aa: CSASPNGPNTEAFF
CDR3nt: TGCAGTGCTAGCCCCAACGGCCCGAACACTGAAGCTTTCTTT

d_gene: TRBD1
abundance: NA
v_gene: TRBV7-7
j_gene: TRBJ2-7
CDR3aa: CASSRPHDRVRIEQYF
CDR3nt: TGTGCCAGCAGCCGCCCCCACGACAGGGTTCGGATCGAGCAGTACTTC

d_gene: NA
abundance: few
v_gene: TRBV10-1
j_gene: TRBJ1-3
CDR3aa: CADDAGSSGNTIYF
CDR3nt: TGCGCAGATGACGCGGGGAGCTCTGGAAACACCATATATTTT

d_gene: NA
abundance: few
v_gene: TRBV9
j_gene: TRBJ2-3
CDR3aa: CASSDLTDTQYF
CDR3nt: TGTGCCAGCAGCGACCTCACAGATACGCAGTATTTT

d_gene: TRBD1
abundance: few
v_gene: TRBV4-1
j_gene: TRBJ1-2
CDR3aa: CASSQVPGLTGNYGYTF
CDR3nt: TGCGCCAGCAGCCAAGTCCCGGGCCTGACAGGGAACTATGGCTACACCTTC

d_gene: NA
abundance: few
v_gene: TRBV7-9
j_gene: TRBJ1-1
CDR3aa: CASSTGENTEAFF
CDR3nt: TGTGCCAGCAGCACTGGAGAAAACACTGAAGCTTTCTTT

d_gene: NA
abundance: NA
v_gene: TRBV29-1
j_gene: TRBJ2-3
CDR3aa: CSVRLTLGDTQYF
CDR3nt: TGCAGCGTCCGCCTCACGTTGGGGGACACGCAGTATTTT